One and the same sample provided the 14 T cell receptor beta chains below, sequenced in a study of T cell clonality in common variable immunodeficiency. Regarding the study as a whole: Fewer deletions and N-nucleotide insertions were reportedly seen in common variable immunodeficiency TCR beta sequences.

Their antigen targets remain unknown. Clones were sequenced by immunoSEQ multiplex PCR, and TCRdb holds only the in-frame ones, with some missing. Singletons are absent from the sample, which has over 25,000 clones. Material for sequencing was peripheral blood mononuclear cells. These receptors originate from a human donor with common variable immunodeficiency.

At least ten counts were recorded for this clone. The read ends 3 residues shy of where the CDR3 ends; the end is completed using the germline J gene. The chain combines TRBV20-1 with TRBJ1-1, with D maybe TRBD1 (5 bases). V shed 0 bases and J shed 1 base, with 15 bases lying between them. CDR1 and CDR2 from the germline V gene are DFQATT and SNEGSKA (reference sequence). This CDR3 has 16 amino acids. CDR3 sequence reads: CSARDLRGVRNTEAFF. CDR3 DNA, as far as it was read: TGCAGTGCTAGAGATCTGAGAGGGGTGAGGAACACTGAA.

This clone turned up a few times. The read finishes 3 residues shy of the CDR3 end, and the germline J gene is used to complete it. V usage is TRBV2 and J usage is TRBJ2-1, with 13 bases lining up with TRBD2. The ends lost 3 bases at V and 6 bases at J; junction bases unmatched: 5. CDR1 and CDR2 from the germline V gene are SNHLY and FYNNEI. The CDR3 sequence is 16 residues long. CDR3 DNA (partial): TGTGCCAGCAGTGACACTAGCGGGGGGGCCCTCAATGAG. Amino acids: CASSDTSGGALNE. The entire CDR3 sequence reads CASSDTSGGALNEQFF.

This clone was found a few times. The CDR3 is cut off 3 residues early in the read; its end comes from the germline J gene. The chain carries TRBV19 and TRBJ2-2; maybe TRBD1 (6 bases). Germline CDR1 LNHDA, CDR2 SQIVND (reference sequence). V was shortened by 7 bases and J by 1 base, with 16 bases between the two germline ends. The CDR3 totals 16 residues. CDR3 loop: CASTLRTVQNTGELFF. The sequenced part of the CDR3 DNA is TGTGCCAGTACCCTTCGGACAGTTCAGAACACCGGGGAG.

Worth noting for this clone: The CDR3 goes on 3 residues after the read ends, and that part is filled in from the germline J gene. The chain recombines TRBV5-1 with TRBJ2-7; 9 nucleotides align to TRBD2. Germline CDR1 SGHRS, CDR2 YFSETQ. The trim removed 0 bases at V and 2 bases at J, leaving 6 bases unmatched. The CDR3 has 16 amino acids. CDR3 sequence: CASSLALAGSAYEQYF. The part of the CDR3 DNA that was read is TGCGCCAGCAGCTTGGCCCTAGCGGGGTCCGCCTACGAG. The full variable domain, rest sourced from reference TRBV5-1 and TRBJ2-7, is KAGVTQTPRYLIKTRGQQVTLSCSPISGHRSVSWYQQTPGQGLQFLFEYFSETQRNKGNFPGRFSGRQFSNSRSEMNVSTLELGDSALYLCASSLALAGSAYEQYFGPGTRLTVT.

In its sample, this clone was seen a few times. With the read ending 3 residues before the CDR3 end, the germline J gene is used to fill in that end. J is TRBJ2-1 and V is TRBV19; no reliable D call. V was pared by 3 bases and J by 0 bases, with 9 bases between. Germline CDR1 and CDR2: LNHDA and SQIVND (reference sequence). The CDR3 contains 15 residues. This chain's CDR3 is CASSIPQSSYNEQFF. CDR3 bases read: TGTGCCAGTAGTATTCCCCAGAGCTCCTACAATGAG.

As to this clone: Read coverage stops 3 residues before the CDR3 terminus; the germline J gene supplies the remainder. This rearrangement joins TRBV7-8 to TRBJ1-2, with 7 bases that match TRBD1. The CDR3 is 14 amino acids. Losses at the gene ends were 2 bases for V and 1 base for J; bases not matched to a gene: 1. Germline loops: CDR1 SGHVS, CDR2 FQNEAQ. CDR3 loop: CASSLQGDNYGYTF. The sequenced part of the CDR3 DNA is TGTGCCAGCAGCTTACAGGGGGATAACTATGGC.

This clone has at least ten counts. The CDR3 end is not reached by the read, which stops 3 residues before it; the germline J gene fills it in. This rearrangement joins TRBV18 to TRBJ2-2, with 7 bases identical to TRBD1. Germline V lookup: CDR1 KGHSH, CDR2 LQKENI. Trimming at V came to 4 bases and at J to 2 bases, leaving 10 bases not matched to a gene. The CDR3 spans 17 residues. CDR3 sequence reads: CASSQLAGTVNTGELFF. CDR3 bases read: TGTGCCAGCTCACAATTAGCCGGGACAGTAAACACCGGGGAG. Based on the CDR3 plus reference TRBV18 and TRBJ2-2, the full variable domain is NAGVMQNPRHLVRRRGQEARLRCSPMKGHSHVYWYRQLPEEGLKFMVYLQKENIIDESGMPKERFSAEFPKEGPSILRIQQVVRGDSAAYFCASSQLAGTVNTGELFFGEGSRLTVL.

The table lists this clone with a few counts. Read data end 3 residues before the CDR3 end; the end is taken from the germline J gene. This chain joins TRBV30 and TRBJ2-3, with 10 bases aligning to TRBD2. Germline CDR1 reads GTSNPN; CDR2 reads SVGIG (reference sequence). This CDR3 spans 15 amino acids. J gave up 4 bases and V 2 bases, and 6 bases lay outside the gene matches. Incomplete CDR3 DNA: TGTGCCTGGAGTCAGACTACTAGCGGGGCAGATACG. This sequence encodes CAWSQTTSGADT. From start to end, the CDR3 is CAWSQTTSGADTQYF.

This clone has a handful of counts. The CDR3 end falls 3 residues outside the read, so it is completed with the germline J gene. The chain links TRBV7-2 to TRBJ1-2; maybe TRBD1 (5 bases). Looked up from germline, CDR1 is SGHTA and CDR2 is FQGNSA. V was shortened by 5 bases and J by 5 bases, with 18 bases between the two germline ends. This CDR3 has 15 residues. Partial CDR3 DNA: TGTGCCAGCAGCCCCCAGGAAGCAGGGTGGTATGGC. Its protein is CASSPQEAGWYG. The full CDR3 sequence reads CASSPQEAGWYGYTF.

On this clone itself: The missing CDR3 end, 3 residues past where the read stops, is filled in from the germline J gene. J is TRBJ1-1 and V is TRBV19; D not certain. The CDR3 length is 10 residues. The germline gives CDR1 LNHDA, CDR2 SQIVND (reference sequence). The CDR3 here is CASSIVEAFF. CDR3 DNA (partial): TGTGCCAGTAGTATAGTAGAA.

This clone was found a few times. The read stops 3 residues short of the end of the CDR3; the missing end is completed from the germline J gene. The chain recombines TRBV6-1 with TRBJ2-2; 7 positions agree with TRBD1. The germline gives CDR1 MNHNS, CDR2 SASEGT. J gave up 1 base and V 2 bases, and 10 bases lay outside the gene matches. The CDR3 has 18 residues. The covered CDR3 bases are TGTGCCAGCAGTGAAAGGGCAGGGGGTACCTTGAACACCGGGGAG. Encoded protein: CASSERAGGTLNTGE. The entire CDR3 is CASSERAGGTLNTGELFF.

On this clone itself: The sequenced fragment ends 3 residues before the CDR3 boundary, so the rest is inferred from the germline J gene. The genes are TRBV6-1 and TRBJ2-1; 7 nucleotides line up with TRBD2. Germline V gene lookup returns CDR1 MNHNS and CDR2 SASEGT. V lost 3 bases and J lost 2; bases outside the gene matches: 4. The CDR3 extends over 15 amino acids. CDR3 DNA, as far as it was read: TGTGCCAGCAGTGACAGCGGGACTACCTACAATGAG. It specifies CASSDSGTTYNE. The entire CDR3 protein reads CASSDSGTTYNEQFF.

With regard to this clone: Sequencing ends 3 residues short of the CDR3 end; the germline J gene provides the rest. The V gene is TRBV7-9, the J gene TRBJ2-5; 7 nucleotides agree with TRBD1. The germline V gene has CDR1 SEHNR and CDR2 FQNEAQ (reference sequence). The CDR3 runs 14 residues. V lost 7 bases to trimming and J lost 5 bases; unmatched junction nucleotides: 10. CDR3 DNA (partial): TGTGCCAGCAACGCGAGACAGGGAAGGGAGACC. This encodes CASNARQGRET. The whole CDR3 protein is CASNARQGRETQYF.

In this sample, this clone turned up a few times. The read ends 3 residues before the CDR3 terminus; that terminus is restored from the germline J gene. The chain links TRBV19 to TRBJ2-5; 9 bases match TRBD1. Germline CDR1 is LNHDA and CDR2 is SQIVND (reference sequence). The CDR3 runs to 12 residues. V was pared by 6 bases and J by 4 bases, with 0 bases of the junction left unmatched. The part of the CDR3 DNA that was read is TGTGCCAGTAGGGACAGGGGAGAGACC. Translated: CASRDRGET. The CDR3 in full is CASRDRGETQYF. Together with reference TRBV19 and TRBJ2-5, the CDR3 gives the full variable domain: DGGITQSPKYLFRKEGQNVTLSCEQNLNHDAMYWYRQDPGQGLRLIYYSQIVNDFQKGDIAEGYSVSREKKESFPLTVTSAQKNPTAFYLCASRDRGETQYFGPGTRLLVL.